Each of the 14 T cell receptor beta chains below was sequenced from the same sample in a study of cytomegalovirus exposure and HLA in healthy donors. In the PCR, 60 Vbeta and 13 Jbeta primers were used. Repertoires were generated with immunoSEQ multiplex PCR, while TCRdb's copy carries only in-frame clones and drops some. The table lists fewer than 150,000 clones, more than 60% of them singletons. Input material: PBMCs. These receptors were collected from a woman in her 40s in good health and CMV-seronegative.

This chain links TRBV6-5 with TRBJ2-1; 7 positions match TRBD1. The V gene end was trimmed by 7 bases and the J gene end by 12 bases; junction bases not matched to a gene: 12. The CDR3 contains 13 residues. CDR1 MNHEY and CDR2 SVGAGI come from the germline V gene. CDR3 loop: CASTGPRAGGQFF. The CDR3 DNA is TGTGCCAGCACCGGGCCCCGAGCAGGGGGGCAGTTCTTC.

The CDR3 here is CASKTTFGNTIYF. CDR3 in DNA: TGTGCCAGCAAGACAACTTTTGGAAACACCATATATTTT. V is TRBV7-2 and J is TRBJ1-3; D uncertain. Germline-derived CDR1 and CDR2 are SGHTA and FQGNSA. This CDR3 region has 13 residues. Trimming removed 7 bases from V and 3 bases from J, with 10 bases in between.

This sequence joins TRBV19 and TRBJ2-1, with D hard to call. This CDR3 has 15 residues. Germline V lookup: CDR1 LNHDA, CDR2 SQIVND (reference sequence). The V gene lost 10 bases and the J gene lost 1 base, with 17 bases spanning the gap. CDR3: CATKNTAGSYNEQFF. The CDR3 bases are TGTGCCACAAAAAATACGGCCGGGTCCTACAATGAGCAGTTCTTC. The full variable domain, rest sourced from reference TRBV19 and TRBJ2-1, is DGGITQSPKYLFRKEGQNVTLSCEQNLNHDAMYWYRQDPGQGLRLIYYSQIVNDFQKGDIAEGYSVSREKKESFPLTVTSAQKNPTAFYLCATKNTAGSYNEQFFGPGTRLTVL.

The gene calls are TRBV4-1 and TRBJ1-6; D uncertain. The V end lost 0 bases, the J end lost 0 bases, and 21 bases lay between the germline ends. CDR3 length: 21 residues. Germline loops: CDR1 MGHRA, CDR2 YSYEKL. The CDR3 bases are TGCGCCAGCAGCCAAGACGGACCGGGATCGACGGGTAGCTCCTATAATTCACCCCTCCACTTT. Translation: CASSQDGPGSTGSSYNSPLHF.

The V call is TRBV7-2, the J call TRBJ1-5; TRBD1 is a possible D gene (6 bases). Trimming took off 1 base at V and 7 bases at J, with 14 bases between the two ends. Germline values: CDR1 SGHTA, CDR2 FQGNSA. This CDR3 region has 15 residues. Here the CDR3 reads CASSLGQASEQPQHF. The CDR3 coding sequence is TGTGCCAGCAGCTTAGGACAGGCCTCTGAGCAGCCCCAGCATTTT.

V is TRBV7-6 and J is TRBJ2-1; 13 bases align to TRBD2. The CDR3 runs to 14 residues. V shed 8 bases and J 6 bases; nucleotides not matched to a gene: 4. CDR1 is SGHVS, CDR2 FNYEAQ, per germline. The CDR3 coding sequence is TGTGCCAGCGGCGGACTAGCGGGAGCCAATGAGCAGTTCTTC. It codes for CASGGLAGANEQFF.

This sequence joins TRBV13 and TRBJ2-1, with TRBD2 identical over 16 bases. From germline, CDR1 is PRHDT and CDR2 FYEKMQ (reference sequence). There are 16 residues in the CDR3. Trimming at V came to 6 bases and at J to 9 bases, leaving 8 bases not matched to a gene. CDR3 DNA sequence: TGTGCCAGCAGTCATAGGGGACTAGCGGGAGGGAGTGAGCAGTTCTTC. Translating it yields CASSHRGLAGGSEQFF. Combining the CDR3 with reference TRBV13 and TRBJ2-1 gives the whole variable domain AAGVIQSPRHLIKEKRETATLKCYPIPRHDTVYWYQQGPGQDPQFLISFYEKMQSDKGSIPDRFSAQQFSDYHSELNMSSLELGDSALYFCASSHRGLAGGSEQFFGPGTRLTVL.

This clone turned up a few times. The chain combines TRBV6-5 with TRBJ2-2, with 7 nucleotides matching TRBD1. Germline V gene lookup returns CDR1 MNHEY and CDR2 SVGAGI. The V segment lost 6 bases and the J segment 3 bases; nucleotides outside the gene matches: 7. The length of the CDR3 is 15 residues. CDR3 in amino acids: CASRTGRAYTGELFF. The CDR3, as DNA: TGTGCCAGCAGGACAGGGCGGGCGTACACCGGGGAGCTGTTTTTT.

The chain has TRBV7-8 and TRBJ1-2, with 7 bases aligning to TRBD1. The germline gives CDR1 SGHVS, CDR2 FQNEAQ. CDR3 length: 14 residues. V gave up 2 bases and J gave up 5 bases; unmatched junction bases: 5. The chain's CDR3 is CASSLSRTGYGYTF. In nucleotides, the CDR3 is TGTGCCAGCAGCTTATCGCGGACAGGATATGGCTACACCTTC.

The DNA for the CDR3 is TGCGCCAGCAGCCAAGAGGGATCCGGGCGGGACACTGAAGCTTTCTTT. Encoded protein: CASSQEGSGRDTEAFF. V and J are TRBV4-1 and TRBJ1-1, with D hard to call. The CDR3 length is 16 residues. V lost 0 bases, J lost 3 bases, and 14 bases lay in between. Germline-derived CDR1 and CDR2 are MGHRA and YSYEKL.

Note on this clone: The same CDR3 can be traced to other DNA sequences in this sample. This sequence joins TRBV7-9 and TRBJ1-2, with D possibly TRBD1 on 6 matching bases. Germline assignment: CDR1 SEHNR and CDR2 FQNEAQ (reference sequence). The CDR3 sequence is 17 residues long. V lost 1 base and J 1 base, leaving 16 bases between the germline ends. CDR3 loop: CASSLDRDFSLNYGYTF. CDR3 in DNA: TGTGCCAGCAGCTTAGACAGGGATTTTAGTCTTAACTATGGCTACACCTTC.

The rearrangement joins TRBV11-1 to TRBJ2-7, with 7 bases that match TRBD1. CDR1 is SGHAT and CDR2 is FQDESV in the germline V gene (reference sequence). The CDR3 has 14 amino acids. V trimming: 5 bases; J trimming: 3 bases; junction bases outside the gene matches: 7. CDR3 nucleotides: TGTGCCAGCAGCCCGAGGACAGGAAACTACGAGCAGTACTTC. It codes for CASSPRTGNYEQYF.

The chain employs TRBV19 and TRBJ2-2, with 10 bases identical to TRBD2. This CDR3 region has 16 residues. V trimming: 9 bases; J trimming: 1 base; junction bases outside the gene matches: 8. Germline CDR1 and CDR2: LNHDA and SQIVND (reference sequence). CDR3: CASSNVAGGNTGELFF. In DNA form, the CDR3 reads TGTGCCAGCTCAAACGTAGCGGGAGGGAACACCGGGGAGCTGTTTTTT.

J is TRBJ1-5 and V is TRBV2, with a weak D call TRBD1 (6 bases). V dropped 3 bases and J dropped 7 bases, with 7 bases sitting between them. CDR3 length equals 12 residues. The V gene's germline CDR1 is SNHLY and CDR2 FYNNEI. CDR3 coding DNA: TGTGCCAGCAGTGATCAGGGGCAGCCCCAGCATTTT. Translating gives CASSDQGQPQHF.